This is a list of T cell receptor beta chains from one sample in a study of identical twins. TCRdb passed the 5' RACE reads through MiXCR, listing each CDR3 protein once. The sample lists 1,800,000 or so distinct CDR3 sequences; around 33% were seen once. Sequencing input: cord blood. All receptors derive from a newborn girl in good health. Both conserved end residues are part of each CDR3. The order of the fields is D gene, clone size, J gene, V gene, CDR3 length, CDR3 protein, CDR3 DNA. The D gene is left open where the match is weak. Clone size is shown for a subset of rows, as once, few, many or a class of expanded clone.

>-|-|TRBJ1-4|TRBV29-1|15
CSVSDRFGTNEKLFF
TGCAGCGTTAGTGACAGGTTCGGGACTAATGAAAAACTGTTTTTT
>-|-|TRBJ1-4|TRBV30|14
CAWSLGAGWEKLFF
TGTGCCTGGAGTCTGGGGGCAGGGTGGGAAAAACTGTTTTTT
>-|-|TRBJ1-2|TRBV7-2|14
CASSLVVDVYGYTF
TGTGCCAGCAGCTTAGTTGTCGACGTTTATGGCTACACCTTC
>-|few|TRBJ1-5|TRBV10-3|13
CAISEGGGGPQHF
TGTGCCATCAGTGAAGGGGGGGGTGGCCCCCAGCATTTT
>-|-|TRBJ2-7|TRBV11-2|14
CASSSLRESYEQYF
TGTGCCAGCAGCTCCCTTAGGGAAAGCTACGAGCAGTACTTC
>TRBD2|few|TRBJ2-1|TRBV2|14
CASSEGRGNNEQFF
TGTGCCAGCAGCGAGGGGCGGGGGAACAATGAGCAGTTCTTC
>-|few|TRBJ1-2|TRBV27|13
CASRRRPTYGYTF
TGTGCCAGTCGTAGGAGGCCCACCTATGGCTACACCTTC
>TRBD2|few|TRBJ2-1|TRBV20-1|11
CGRGAKNEQFF
TGCGGGCGGGGGGCGAAGAATGAGCAGTTCTTC
>-|-|TRBJ2-1|TRBV20-1|15
CSARVPAVPYNEQFF
TGCAGTGCTAGAGTTCCGGCGGTTCCCTACAATGAGCAGTTCTTC
>TRBD2|few|TRBJ2-1|TRBV20-1|17
CSALRGLAGGFDNEQFF
TGCAGTGCTCTCCGGGGGCTAGCGGGAGGGTTCGACAATGAGCAGTTCTTC
>-|many|TRBJ2-2|TRBV24-1|15
CATSDLGQNTGELFF
TGTGCCACCAGTGATTTGGGACAGAACACCGGGGAGCTGTTTTTT
>-|-|TRBJ2-7|TRBV5-1|15
CASSLPGGLYNEQYF
TGCGCCAGCAGCTTGCCAGGGGGGCTTTACAATGAGCAGTACTTC
>TRBD2|-|TRBJ2-1|TRBV12-3/TRBV12-4|18
CASSLFYSPGLGLNEQFF
TGCGCCAGCAGTTTATTTTATTCGCCGGGACTAGGGCTCAATGAGCAGTTCTTC
>-|many|TRBJ1-2|TRBV7-9|11
CASSLFGGYTF
TGTGCCAGCAGCTTATTCGGTGGCTACACCTTC
>-|few|TRBJ2-3|TRBV7-2|16
CASSLVGQYVTDTQYF
TGTGCCAGCAGCTTAGTTGGTCAGTATGTCACAGATACGCAGTATTTT
>TRBD2|-|TRBJ2-7|TRBV5-6|17
CASSLPWGGGKTYEQYF
TGTGCCAGCAGCTTGCCCTGGGGCGGGGGGAAGACCTACGAGCAGTACTTC
>-|-|TRBJ1-2|TRBV20-1|13
CSAAQLRDYGYTF
TGCAGTGCCGCACAGTTGCGCGACTATGGCTACACCTTC